These T cell receptor beta chains were read from a single sample in a study of human T cells and chemical hapten exposure. One entry per CDR3 protein results from TCRdb running MiXCR on the RACE reads. The repertoire includes about 98,000 distinct CDR3 sequences, about a tenth of them detected once, and around 3.1% sits in the top ten. This specimen consisted of whole blood, obtained in connection with sensitization to the hapten diphenylcyclopropenone (DPC). All receptors come from a woman aged 60-70 years with alopecia areata. Some clones in this sample may be carry-over from other donors' samples. CDR3s include the opening cysteine and the closing phenylalanine or tryptophan. Fields, in order: clone size, V gene, J gene, D gene, CDR3 DNA, CDR3 protein. The D gene is left open where the match is weak. Rows give clone size only sometimes, using once, few, many, or a class for an expanded clone.

>many|TRBV20-1|TRBJ2-5|-
TGCAGTGCTAGAGATCGGGCAGAGACCCAGTACTTC
CSARDRAETQYF
>-|TRBV6-6|TRBJ2-5|-
TGTGCCAGCAGTTTTGATCAGGTCAGCGGTCTTGAGACCCAGTACTTC
CASSFDQVSGLETQYF
>-|TRBV28|TRBJ2-7|-
TGTGCCAGCAGTTTACGGTGGGACGAGCAGTACTTC
CASSLRWDEQYF
>many|TRBV10-3|TRBJ2-1|-
TGTGCCATCAACGAAGGGATGAAAGCGGAAACATACAATGAGCAGTTCTTC
CAINEGMKAETYNEQFF
>many|TRBV9|TRBJ2-2|TRBD2
TGTGCCAGCAGCGTAGCGGCCCGACTAGCGGGGGCCGGGGAGCTGTTTTTT
CASSVAARLAGAGELFF
>few|TRBV20-1|TRBJ2-3|TRBD2
TGCAGTGCGACTAGCGGGGGGGCCGCAGATACGCAGTATTTT
CSATSGGAADTQYF
>-|TRBV12-5|TRBJ2-2|-
TGTGCTAGTGCCCGGGACGGTCCCGGGGAGCTGTTTTTT
CASARDGPGELFF
>many|TRBV27|TRBJ2-7|-
TGTGCCAGCAGTCCACGGGACCACTACGAGCAGTACTTC
CASSPRDHYEQYF
>few|TRBV5-1|TRBJ2-2|-
TGCGCCAGCAGCTTAGACATGAACACCGGGGAGCTGTTTTTT
CASSLDMNTGELFF
>few|TRBV10-3|TRBJ2-5|TRBD2
TGTGCCATCAGTGAGGAAGGAGCGGGGGGGCTTGAGACCCAGTACTTC
CAISEEGAGGLETQYF
>many|TRBV29-1|TRBJ2-3|TRBD1
TGCAGCGTTGAAGGGGACAGCCGCACAGATACGCAGTACTTT
CSVEGDSRTDTQYF
>many|TRBV6-1|TRBJ1-2|-
TGTGCCATTCGACAGCTCCGCGGTTCCACCTTC
CAIRQLRGSTF
>-|TRBV6-5|TRBJ2-7|TRBD1
TGTGCCAGCAGTTACGTACAGGGGGACTACGAGCAGTACTTC
CASSYVQGDYEQYF
>-|TRBV7-6|TRBJ2-5|-
TGTGCCAGCAGCTTAGGAGGAAAGGGGGAGACCCAGTACTTC
CASSLGGKGETQYF
>many|TRBV5-4|TRBJ2-1|TRBD2
TGTGCCAGCAGATACGGACTAGCGGGGGGATACAATGAGCAGTTCTTC
CASRYGLAGGYNEQFF
>many|TRBV19|TRBJ1-1|-
TGTGCCAGTAGTCTCAGAGGACGGGTGGGCACTGAAGCTTTCTTT
CASSLRGRVGTEAFF
>many|TRBV19|TRBJ2-1|TRBD2
TGTGCCAGTAGGCGTACTAGCGGGGGGGCCGATGAGCAGTTCTTC
CASRRTSGGADEQFF
>many|TRBV12-3/TRBV12-4|TRBJ2-1|-
TGTGCCAGCAGTTTCGGGGCGGGGGCCCTCTACAATGAGCAGTTCTTC
CASSFGAGALYNEQFF
>-|TRBV9|TRBJ2-2|-
TGTGCCAGCAGCGTAGGAGGAACCGGGGAGCTGTTTTTT
CASSVGGTGELFF
>many|TRBV6-5|TRBJ2-3|TRBD1
TGTGCCAGCAGCTCCCCCAGGCACAGGGGCCTTCGCACAGATACGCAGTATTTT
CASSSPRHRGLRTDTQYF
>few|TRBV6-5|TRBJ2-1|TRBD2
TGTGCCAGCAGTCCAGCCCCCGGGACTAGCGGGGTATCGAACTACAATGAGCAGTTCTTC
CASSPAPGTSGVSNYNEQFF
>few|TRBV10-1|TRBJ2-5|TRBD2
TGCGCCAGCAGTGAGTCGACGGCGGGGGGACAAGAGACCCAGTACTTC
CASSESTAGGQETQYF
>-|TRBV2|TRBJ2-2|-
TGTGCCAGCAGTGAAAGGGGCGGGACACCCGGGGAGCTGTTTTTT
CASSERGGTPGELFF
>few|TRBV5-1|TRBJ2-5|TRBD1
TGCGCCAGCAGCCAGTCCCGGGACAGGGTTCGAGCCCCGTCCGAGGGAGAGACCCAGTACTTC
CASSQSRDRVRAPSEGETQYF
>-|TRBV7-3|TRBJ2-3|TRBD2
TGTGCCAGCAGCGACCAGCGGGGGGATACGCAGTATTTT
CASSDQRGDTQYF
>few|TRBV29-1|TRBJ2-3|-
TGCAGCGTACCCCGGGGGCTAGCGGTCACAGATACGCAGTATTTT
CSVPRGLAVTDTQYF
>few|TRBV11-3|TRBJ2-2|TRBD1
TGTGCCAGCAGCCGGAGAGGGACAGGGGGCATCGGGGAGCTGTTTTTT
CASSRRGTGGIGELFF
>-|TRBV28|TRBJ1-2|-
TGTGCCTCCCAAGACGGACGACTCTATGGCTACACCTTC
CASQDGRLYGYTF
>many|TRBV6-7|TRBJ1-5|-
TGTGCCAGCGGACATCCCACTCAGCCCCAGCATTTT
CASGHPTQPQHF
>many|TRBV20-1|TRBJ2-7|TRBD1
TGCAGTGCCGCGTCGGGGCGGACAGGGGGAATAGCCTACGAGCAGTACTTC
CSAASGRTGGIAYEQYF
>many|TRBV6-2/TRBV6-3|TRBJ1-2|-
TGTGCCAGCAGTTACTCGAATACGGCCACAAAAACCTTCTATGGCTACACCTTC
CASSYSNTATKTFYGYTF